These T cell receptor beta chains were read from a single sample in a study of human T cells and chemical hapten exposure. TCRdb redid the calling of the RACE reads with MiXCR, one entry per CDR3 protein. This sample has 75,000 to 100,000 distinct CDR3 sequences, with about an eighth found just once. The sample in question was whole blood, obtained in connection with sensitization to the hapten diphenylcyclopropenone (DPC). These receptor sequences come from a woman aged 60 to 75 with alopecia areata. Some clones in this sample may be carry-over from other donors' samples. CDR3s include the opening cysteine and the closing phenylalanine or tryptophan. Size is stated for part of the rows, as once, few or many counts, or as a class when the clone is expanded.

V: TRBV7-9; J: TRBJ1-5; size: few; CDR3: CASTPFGLSNQPQHF
V: TRBV24-1; J: TRBJ2-3; size: few; CDR3: CATSDLGDPTDTQYF
V: TRBV20-1; J: TRBJ1-6; size: many; CDR3: CSARLDRNSPLHF
V: TRBV10-3; J: TRBJ1-6; size: many; CDR3: CAISLQAGGSPLHF
V: TRBV12-3/TRBV12-4; J: TRBJ1-2; size: many; CDR3: CASSPRQTLGYGYTF
V: TRBV11-2; J: TRBJ1-5; size: once; CDR3: CASSLGNSNQPQHF
V: TRBV6-1; J: TRBJ2-2; size: few; CDR3: CASSEAGRFLGELFF
V: TRBV2; J: TRBJ1-2; size: few; CDR3: CATRDRGNYGYTF
V: TRBV10-3; J: TRBJ2-7; size: few; CDR3: CAISEPGTGQYF
V: TRBV20-1; J: TRBJ2-1; size: few; CDR3: CSARGLNNEQFF
V: TRBV4-1; J: TRBJ2-5; size: .; CDR3: CASSQDGSSVETQYF
V: TRBV7-6; J: TRBJ2-1; size: many; CDR3: CASSLASGGNEQFF
V: TRBV29-1; J: TRBJ1-1; size: .; CDR3: CSVAFNRGNTEAFF
V: TRBV11-2; J: TRBJ2-3; size: .; CDR3: CASSFGRTGVDTQYF
V: TRBV20-1; J: TRBJ2-3; size: many; CDR3: CSATTSGASDTQYF
V: TRBV18; J: TRBJ2-1; size: many; CDR3: CASSPMVGGARYNEQFF
V: TRBV19; J: TRBJ2-7; size: .; CDR3: CASSPQGIPHEQYF
V: TRBV18; J: TRBJ2-3; size: many; CDR3: CASSPGGQGTGTTDTQYF
V: TRBV7-6; J: TRBJ2-6; size: many; CDR3: CASSPRQGSTGANVLTF
V: TRBV20-1; J: TRBJ1-5; size: .; CDR3: CSARDPREWGQPQHF
V: TRBV7-2; J: TRBJ2-7; size: many; CDR3: CASRSLASYEQYF
V: TRBV18; J: TRBJ2-3; size: many; CDR3: CASSPPAGTSSTDTQYF
V: TRBV2; J: TRBJ2-5; size: few; CDR3: CASSGQGQETQYF
V: TRBV3-1; J: TRBJ2-1; size: .; CDR3: CASSQRPMSSYNEQFF
V: TRBV7-8; J: TRBJ2-2; size: .; CDR3: CASSLEGGGANTGELFF
V: TRBV9; J: TRBJ2-2; size: .; CDR3: CASSVTPLYIANTGGLFF
V: TRBV3-1; J: TRBJ1-2; size: many; CDR3: CASSHLTGDYGYTF
V: TRBV2; J: TRBJ2-5; size: many; CDR3: CASSVFRRGLETQYF
V: TRBV20-1; J: TRBJ2-2; size: .; CDR3: CSARVGPRVGTGELFF
V: TRBV29-1; J: TRBJ1-2; size: many; CDR3: CSVESGRGGYTF
V: TRBV21-1; J: TRBJ1-3; size: many; CDR3: CASTENRDRPGNTIYF
V: TRBV10-3; J: TRBJ1-3; size: .; CDR3: CAIRTGSGNTIYF
V: TRBV12-5; J: TRBJ2-3; size: many; CDR3: CASGLALGQGSTDTQYF
V: TRBV6-5; J: TRBJ1-4; size: few; CDR3: CASKRGLTNEKLFF
V: TRBV20-1; J: TRBJ1-1; size: few; CDR3: CSARDAWAIGGWAEAFF
V: TRBV10-1; J: TRBJ1-5; size: .; CDR3: CASTQGKNQPQHF
V: TRBV11-1; J: TRBJ2-3; size: .; CDR3: CASSLDATSGYTQYF
V: TRBV11-2; J: TRBJ2-7; size: .; CDR3: CASSVGQAYEQYF
V: TRBV2; J: TRBJ2-1; size: .; CDR3: CASSGGQGAPYNEQFF
V: TRBV29-1; J: TRBJ1-3; size: few; CDR3: CSVEDYGTSGNTIYF
V: TRBV5-1; J: TRBJ1-6; size: few; CDR3: CASSNDRSSYNSPLHF
V: TRBV3-1; J: TRBJ2-7; size: few; CDR3: CASSQEPSGATTYEQYF
V: TRBV29-1; J: TRBJ1-6; size: .; CDR3: CSVGDRDTEWSSYNSPLHF
V: TRBV3-1; J: TRBJ2-2; size: .; CDR3: CASSLMGTGGELFF
V: TRBV11-2; J: TRBJ1-2; size: few; CDR3: CASSLARYGYTF
V: TRBV6-6; J: TRBJ1-3; size: .; CDR3: CASSRFAALGTGNTIYF
V: TRBV20-1; J: TRBJ2-1; size: few; CDR3: CSARDHGPYNEQFF
V: TRBV3-1; J: TRBJ1-2; size: few; CDR3: CASSLSGQGYTF
V: TRBV18; J: TRBJ2-1; size: many; CDR3: CASSPPNPSGVYNEQFF
V: TRBV27; J: TRBJ2-2; size: many; CDR3: CASSLTGGELFF
V: TRBV5-1; J: TRBJ1-1; size: many; CDR3: CASSLAGPSNTEAFF
V: TRBV13; J: TRBJ2-5; size: many; CDR3: CASSPGLAGIETQYF
V: TRBV5-1; J: TRBJ2-5; size: .; CDR3: CASSSSSAGAEETQYF
V: TRBV7-3; J: TRBJ2-2; size: many; CDR3: CASSLSSGGVNTGELFF
V: TRBV12-3/TRBV12-4; J: TRBJ2-5; size: few; CDR3: CASSYDGFQETQYF
V: TRBV4-1; J: TRBJ1-1; size: .; CDR3: CASSQVWQNTEAFF
V: TRBV3-1; J: TRBJ1-5; size: few; CDR3: CASSQGVAQPQHF
V: TRBV18; J: TRBJ1-5; size: many; CDR3: CASSPPGTGQPQHF
V: TRBV12-3/TRBV12-4; J: TRBJ2-4; size: many; CDR3: CASSPSGGWGKNIQYF
V: TRBV18; J: TRBJ2-1; size: many; CDR3: CASSPDPGAQINEQFF